This T cell receptor beta chain was identified during a study of blood T cell repertoires in COVID-19. Study overall: T cells, B-cell-depleted T cells, or PBMCs supplied cDNA or gDNA.

The authors' processing: Using reference gene primer amplification, nucleated cell counts were estimated. TCRdb keeps only in-frame clones here, not all; method: immunoSEQ multiplex PCR. V and J calls and clone size are given by that table; D and trimming were obtained from the DNA. This table has some 130,000 clones, about 89% appearing once. This clone was detected once. Seattle-derived patients entered the study during active infection and were followed longitudinally. Germline lookup yields CDR1 ENHRY and CDR2 SYGVKD. V shed 0 bases and J 0 bases; nucleotides not matched to a gene: 2. The CDR3 extends over 17 amino acids.

This chain joins TRBV10-3 and TRBJ2-1, with 10 bases matching TRBD2. The TCR sequence derives from a woman in her 70s with COVID-19, enrolled during active disease. Input material: peripheral blood. The CDR3 DNA follows: TGTGCCATCAGTGAGTCAGTAGCGGGGGGCTCCTACAATGAGCAGTTCTTC. It is translated as CAISESVAGGSYNEQFF.